One sample yielded the 9 T cell receptor beta chains listed below, sequenced in a study of blood T cell repertoires in COVID-19. Using immunoSEQ multiplex PCR, the repertoire was profiled, and TCRdb retains in-frame clones only, with some absent. The table has 110,000 to 150,000 clones, about 87% seen once. Input material: peripheral blood. The receptors come from a human donor in a cohort sampled during active COVID-19.

The CDR3 is CASRLSLREEGPNTEAFF. In nucleotides, the CDR3 is TGTGCAAGTCGCTTATCACTTCGCGAGGAGGGTCCGAACACTGAAGCTTTCTTT. The genes are TRBV12-2 and TRBJ1-1. TRBV12-2 corresponds to a pseudogene. The CDR3 totals 18 residues.

The chain uses TRBV5-1 and TRBJ2-1; a weak D match, TRBD2 (6 bases). This CDR3 contains 14 residues. V shed 0 bases and J shed 6 bases, with 10 bases lying between them. Germline values: CDR1 SGHRS, CDR2 YFSETQ. The CDR3 sequence is CASSLVVAANEQFF. CDR3 DNA: TGCGCCAGCAGCTTGGTGGTAGCGGCCAATGAGCAGTTCTTC.

The V and J genes are TRBV19 and TRBJ1-5; unclear D gene. V lost 3 bases to trimming and J lost 4 bases, with 7 bases between them. The CDR3 has 13 amino acids. CDR1 is LNHDA, CDR2 SQIVND, per germline (reference sequence). This chain's CDR3 is CASSIGRNQPQHF. The CDR3 coding sequence is TGTGCCAGTAGTATCGGTAGAAATCAGCCCCAGCATTTT.

V is TRBV6-2 or TRBV6-3 and J is TRBJ2-7; maybe TRBD2 (6 bases). Looked up from germline, CDR1 is MNHEY and CDR2 is SVGEGT. This CDR3 is built from 15 residues. Trimming removed 5 bases from V and 2 bases from J, with 16 bases in between. The CDR3, as DNA: TGTGCCAGCAGTGACCCGGGACTCATAGCCTACGAGCAGTACTTC. Translating gives CASSDPGLIAYEQYF.

The table lists this clone with a count of one. V is TRBV5-4 and J is TRBJ2-5; TRBD2 agrees at 7 bases. Germline CDR1 SGHNT, CDR2 YYREEE (reference sequence). Trimming at V came to 6 bases and at J to 5 bases, leaving 13 bases not matched to a gene. The CDR3 is 15 amino acids. The chain's CDR3 is CASTPPGGSRETQYF. The CDR3 nucleotides read TGTGCCAGCACCCCCCCCGGCGGGAGTAGGGAGACCCAGTACTTC.

This clone was observed a single time. J is TRBJ2-2 and V is TRBV6-5; tentative D call: TRBD2 (5 bases). V lost 11 bases and J lost 0, with 10 bases in between. This CDR3 is 13 amino acids long. From germline, CDR1 is MNHEY and CDR2 SVGAGI. CDR3 sequence: CASTTSNTGELFF. Here the CDR3 DNA reads TGTGCCTCGACTACCTCGAACACCGGGGAGCTGTTTTTT.

V usage is TRBV30 and J usage is TRBJ2-2; D may be TRBD1 (5 bases). The CDR3 spans 16 residues. Per germline, CDR1 GTSNPN and CDR2 SVGIG (reference sequence). V lost 5 bases and J 1 base, leaving 17 bases between the germline ends. The CDR3 DNA follows: TGTGCCTGGCGCCGAATGACAGCCCGGAACACCGGGGAGCTGTTTTTT. Protein sequence: CAWRRMTARNTGELFF.

V usage is TRBV6-6 and J usage is TRBJ1-1, with TRBD1 matching over 8 bases. V was pared by 6 bases and J by 1 base, with 4 bases of the junction left unmatched. The CDR3 spans 14 residues. CDR1 MNHNY and CDR2 SVGAGI come from the germline V gene (reference sequence). CDR3 in amino acids: CASRQGATNTEAFF. The CDR3 bases are TGTGCCAGCAGGCAGGGGGCAACGAACACTGAAGCTTTCTTT.

V and J are TRBV12-3 or TRBV12-4 and TRBJ1-2; possibly TRBD1 for D (5 bases). The CDR3 has 13 amino acids. Trimming shortened V by 5 bases and J by 5 bases, and 12 bases separated the two germline ends. The CDR3 here is CASSRQFSYGYTF. CDR3 DNA: TGTGCCAGCAGTCGACAGTTCTCTTATGGCTACACCTTC.